This T cell receptor (beta chain) was sequenced for a study of blood T cells in healthy people across ages. On this clonotype: Its antigen is not identified.

V lost 1 base, J lost 5 bases, and 16 bases lay in between. The CDR3 has 16 amino acids. Germline-derived CDR1 and CDR2 are SGDLS and YYNGEE. With a J-beta primer mix and a sample-barcoded 5' primer, a second PCR ran roughly 6 to 11 cycles. One entry per CDR3 protein, called by TCRdb with MiXCR from the 5' RACE reads. The sample lists 800,000 to 1,300,000 distinct CDR3 sequences, 25% seen once, with 0.65% to 0.75% in the top ten. Study observations and caveats: Aged donors had fewer naive CD4+ cells and lower diversity than long-lived donors.

This sample was shared with a second study, whose subject was T cells of mothers and their children. That report notes: Samples were provided by three healthy Caucasian mothers and their six children. Inherited differences only slightly affect thymic shaping of TCR recombination output.

This chain connects TRBV9 to TRBJ2-1; TRBD2 might be the D (6 bases). Sequenced material: blood. The sequence was collected from a girl aged 2-10 years in good health. CDR3: CASSVRRDGINNEQFF. CDR3 DNA: TGTGCCAGCAGCGTAAGGAGGGACGGTATAAACAATGAGCAGTTCTTC.